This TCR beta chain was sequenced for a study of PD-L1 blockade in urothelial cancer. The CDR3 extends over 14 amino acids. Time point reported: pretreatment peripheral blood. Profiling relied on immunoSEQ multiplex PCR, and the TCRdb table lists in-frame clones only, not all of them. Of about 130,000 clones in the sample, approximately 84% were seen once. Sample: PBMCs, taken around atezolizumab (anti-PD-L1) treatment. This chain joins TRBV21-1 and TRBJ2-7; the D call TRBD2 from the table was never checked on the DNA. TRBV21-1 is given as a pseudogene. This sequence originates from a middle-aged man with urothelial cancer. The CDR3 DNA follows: TGTGCCAGCACCTCAGGGGAGGGGCTGTACGAGCAGTACTTC. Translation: CASTSGEGLYEQYF.